This T cell receptor (beta chain) appears in the sequencing data of a study of T-cell memory formation after mild COVID-19. Study at large: In these data, TCR clusters were largely donor specific.

One entry per CDR3 protein, called by TCRdb with MiXCR from the 5' RACE reads. This table has roughly 80,000 distinct CDR3 sequences, approximately 23% appearing once. Study conclusions and caveats: That cross-reactive memory joined was suggested by some responding clones appearing in pre-infection memory. The authors left the SARS-CoV-2 specificity of second-wave clones peaking on day 37 unconfirmed.

This CDR3 is 14 amino acids long. CDR1 SGHVS and CDR2 FQNEAQ come from the germline V gene. V dropped 3 bases and J dropped 0 bases, with 6 bases sitting between them. This clonotype was seen repeatedly, ten times or more. Its target is unknown. The TCR comes from a man aged 18 to 35 who had mild COVID-19 (a few samples of this study predate the infection). Cell type and time point are not known. The sample consisted of PBMCs or a T cell subset sorted from them (not recorded which). This rearrangement joins TRBV7-8 to TRBJ1-5; D gene unclear. For the CDR3, the DNA is TGTGCCAGCAGCTTGGTTTATAGCAATCAGCCCCAGCATTTT. Its translation: CASSLVYSNQPQHF.